This T cell receptor (beta chain) was sequenced for a study of graft-versus-host responses after intestinal transplantation. General study findings and limits: GvH clones were identified in recipient marrow, with some first appearing in ileum or blood.

Clones were read by immunoSEQ multiplex PCR, and TCRdb kept only the in-frame ones, dropping some. The table includes tens of thousands of clones, roughly 89% detected once. A word on this clone: The antigen is unknown.

This sequence originates from a human patient who received an intestinal transplant, so some T cells may come from the graft donor. Sequencing was performed on PBMCs, taken around 120 days after intestinal transplantation.

The CDR3 loop reads CAWSEGTVFYEQYF. Written as DNA, the CDR3 is TGTGCCTGGAGTGAAGGGACAGTATTTTACGAGCAGTACTTC. The rearrangement links TRBV30 to TRBJ2-7, with 7 bases that match TRBD1. Germline V CDR1 and CDR2: GTSNPN, SVGIG (reference sequence). V lost 1 base and J lost 4; bases outside the gene matches: 7. The CDR3 runs 14 residues.